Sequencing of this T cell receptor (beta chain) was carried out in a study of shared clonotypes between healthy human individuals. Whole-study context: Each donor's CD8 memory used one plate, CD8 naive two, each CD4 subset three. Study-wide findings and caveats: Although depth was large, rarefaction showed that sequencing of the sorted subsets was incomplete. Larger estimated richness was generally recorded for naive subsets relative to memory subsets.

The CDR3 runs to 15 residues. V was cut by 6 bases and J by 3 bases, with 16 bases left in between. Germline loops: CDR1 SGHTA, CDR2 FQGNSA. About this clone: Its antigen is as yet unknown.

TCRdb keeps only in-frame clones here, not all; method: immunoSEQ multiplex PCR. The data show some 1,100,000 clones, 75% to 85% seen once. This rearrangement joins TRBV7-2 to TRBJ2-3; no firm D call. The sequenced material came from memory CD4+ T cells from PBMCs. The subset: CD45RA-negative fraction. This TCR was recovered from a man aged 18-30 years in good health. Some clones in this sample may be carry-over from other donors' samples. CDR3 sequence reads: CASSLPQRVTDTQYF. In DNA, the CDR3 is TGTGCCAGCAGTTTACCTCAGCGCGTAACAGATACGCAGTATTTT.